This T cell receptor (beta chain) was sequenced in a study of breast tumors, draining lymph nodes, adjacent tissues. Whole-study results and caveats: Luminal-like breast cancer showed significantly greater tumor-nontumor repertoire similarity than basal-like breast cancer did. Most tumor T cells seemingly derive from lymph node, then expand in tumor. The lymph node origin of tumor T cells was framed as consistent with a hypothesis, not demonstrated. Tumor repertoires ranked between lymph nodes and nontumor tissue in diversity, with V and J gene preferences.

Relative to its sample, this clonotype is medium-sized. Its antigen is unknown. This CDR3 contains 15 residues. CDR1 and CDR2 (germline): MNHNS, SASEGT. V was shortened by 1 base and J by 1 base, with 11 bases between the two germline ends. TCRdb reprocessed the multiplex PCR reads via MiXCR and lists one record per CDR3 protein. Of fewer than 20,000 distinct CDR3 sequences in the sample, nearly 45% are singletons; the top ten hold roughly 13%. The sequenced sample was tumor-adjacent breast tissue. This sequence joins TRBV6-1 and TRBJ2-7; D ambiguous. This TCR was sampled from a female donor with breast cancer. Some clones in this sample may be carry-over from other donors' samples. CDR3 coding DNA: TGTGCCAGCAGTGAAGGTGTGTACGGTTCCTACGAGCAGTACTTC. It codes for CASSEGVYGSYEQYF.